What follows are 25 T cell receptor beta chains derived from one specimen sequenced in a study of T-cell reconstitution after alpha-beta-depleted transplantation in children. This sample's TCRbeta library carried unique molecular identifier barcodes. TCRdb re-called the PCR reads with MiXCR, one entry per CDR3 protein. The sample yields over 400,000 distinct CDR3 sequences, roughly an eighth seen once. Sequencing used PBMCs from the stem cell graft donor, obtained from the stem cell graft. Source of these receptors: a human donor who donated a stem cell graft to a child with combined immunodeficiency.

The chain carries TRBV28 and TRBJ2-1; 9 bases map to TRBD1. CDR3 length equals 15 residues. Germline CDR1 is MDHEN and CDR2 is SYDVKM. With V trimmed by 3 bases and J by 9 bases, 9 bases remained unmatched. The CDR3 spells CASSFRQGVVVEQFF. Here the CDR3 DNA reads TGTGCCAGCAGTTTTAGACAGGGGGTCGTCGTTGAGCAGTTCTTC.

A word on this clonotype: A much larger clone is a single base away; this may be a read error. The missing conserved phenylalanine or tryptophan at the end of this CDR3 makes a read error likely. DNA for the CDR3: TGTGCCAGCAGTTTCATATTGACAGGAAGTGGAGAGCAGTACATC. It is translated as CASSFILTGSGEQYI. J is TRBJ2-7 and V is TRBV12-3 or TRBV12-4; tentative D call: TRBD1 (6 bases). This CDR3 spans 15 amino acids. Between the trimmed V and J ends, which lost 3 bases and 7 bases, there was a span of 19 bases.

This clonotype was seen a handful of times. The rearrangement links TRBV6-2 or TRBV6-3 to TRBJ2-2; possible D gene TRBD1, 6 bases. Between the trimmed V and J ends, which lost 7 bases and 3 bases, there was a span of 18 bases. The CDR3 is 16 amino acids. The germline gives CDR1 MNHEY, CDR2 SVGEGT. CDR3 DNA: TGTGCCAGCAATCTCCCAACAGGGTTCGACACCGGGGAGCTGTTTTTT. Translation gives CASNLPTGFDTGELFF.

The V and J genes are TRBV13 and TRBJ2-1, with 11 bases identical to TRBD2. The CDR3 has 16 residues. The V gene end was trimmed by 2 bases and the J gene end by 6 bases; junction bases not matched to a gene: 6. Germline V gene sequence: CDR1 PRHDT, CDR2 FYEKMQ (reference sequence). The CDR3 reads CASSLTSGRGFNEQFF. The CDR3 region has the DNA TGTGCCAGCAGCTTAACTAGCGGGAGAGGCTTCAATGAGCAGTTCTTC.

The rearrangement joins TRBV20-1 to TRBJ2-3; D gene uncertain. CDR3 size: 14 residues. V lost 3 bases and J 2 bases, leaving 12 bases between the germline ends. Germline loops: CDR1 DFQATT, CDR2 SNEGSKA (reference sequence). This CDR3 reads CSASRKQVTDTQYF. DNA of the CDR3: TGCAGTGCTAGTAGGAAGCAGGTCACAGATACGCAGTATTTT.

There are many counts of this clonotype. The CDR3 sequence: CASSVQGANEQFF. The CDR3 DNA is TGTGCCAGCAGCGTCCAGGGGGCTAATGAGCAGTTCTTC. The chain links TRBV9 to TRBJ2-1; TRBD1 matches 8 bases. The CDR3 spans 13 residues. Trimming cost V 2 bases and J 7 bases; bases outside gene matches: 2. Germline V gene data show CDR1 as SGDLS and CDR2 as YYNGEE. The whole variable domain, remainder taken from reference TRBV9 and TRBJ2-1, is DSGVTQTPKHLITATGQRVTLRCSPRSGDLSVYWYQQSLDQGLQFLIQYYNGEERAKGNILERFSAQQFPDLHSELNLSSLELGDSALYFCASSVQGANEQFFGPGTRLTVL.

This clonotype has just a few counts. The chain employs TRBV12-3 or TRBV12-4 and TRBJ2-3; D possibly corresponds to TRBD1 (7 bases). Trimming removed 6 bases from V and 0 bases from J, with 19 bases in between. The length of the CDR3 is 17 residues. The CDR3 nucleotides are TGTGCCAGCAGCGGGGGACAGACAACTAAAAGCACAGATACGCAGTATTTT. Residues: CASSGGQTTKSTDTQYF.

This clonotype was found a few times. The chain joins TRBV4-3 to TRBJ2-2; D might be TRBD2 (5 bases). Germline V CDR1 and CDR2: LGHNA, YSLEER. The V gene lost 4 bases and the J gene lost 4 bases, with 16 bases spanning the gap. This CDR3 is built from 16 residues. The CDR3 nucleotides read TGCGCCAGCAGCCCAGTCGCCGGAGAGGGCACCGGGGAGCTGTTTTTT. Its protein product is CASSPVAGEGTGELFF.

The chain carries TRBV6-1 and TRBJ2-7; D call uncertain. V shed 6 bases and J shed 0 bases, with 15 bases lying between them. The CDR3 has 15 amino acids. In germline, CDR1 is MNHNS, CDR2 SASEGT. In DNA, the CDR3 is TGTGCCAGCAGACCCGCTAGGCGGTTCTCCTACGAGCAGTACTTC. Translated, it gives CASRPARRFSYEQYF.

This clonotype was picked up a small number of times. The rearrangement uses TRBV5-1 and TRBJ2-7; D is unresolved. The germline gives CDR1 SGHRS, CDR2 YFSETQ. V was clipped by 0 bases and J by 4 bases, with 14 bases between them. This CDR3 contains 15 residues. In DNA, the CDR3 is TGCGCCAGCAGCTTGGATAGGGTGCGCTCGTACGAGCAGTACTTC. Residues: CASSLDRVRSYEQYF.

In its sample, this clonotype was seen many times. The J gene is TRBJ2-1, the V gene TRBV5-1; possibly TRBD1 or TRBD2 for D (6 bases each). This CDR3 has 14 amino acids. Trimming pared 1 base from V and 6 bases from J, leaving 11 bases between. CDR1 and CDR2 (germline): SGHRS, YFSETQ. The CDR3 loop is CASSLTGAGNEQFF. The CDR3 DNA is TGCGCCAGCAGCTTGACGGGGGCAGGCAATGAGCAGTTCTTC.

This clonotype was seen at least ten times. V is TRBV6-2 or TRBV6-3 and J is TRBJ2-1; TRBD1 is a possible D gene (6 bases). CDR1 is MNHEY and CDR2 is SVGEGT in the germline V gene. V was trimmed by 2 bases and J by 10 bases, leaving 6 bases between them. This CDR3 is built from 11 residues. CDR3 sequence reads: CASSYTGEQFF. The DNA for the CDR3 is TGTGCCAGCAGTTACACAGGGGAGCAGTTCTTC.

This clonotype was picked up a small number of times. The V and J genes are TRBV3-1 and TRBJ2-5, with 8 bases that match TRBD2. The trim removed 4 bases at V and 1 base at J, leaving 11 bases unmatched. The CDR3 runs to 17 residues. Germline CDR1 LGHDT, CDR2 YNNKEL (reference sequence). Here the CDR3 DNA reads TGTGCCAGCAGCCGGGACGGGACTAGAGGACTCCAAGAGACCCAGTACTTC. This encodes CASSRDGTRGLQETQYF.

This chain joins TRBV4-1 and TRBJ2-5; 8 nucleotides agree with TRBD1. Germline loops: CDR1 MGHRA, CDR2 YSYEKL. Germline trimming cut 9 bases from V and 1 base from J; bases unmatched to any gene: 16. This CDR3 has 17 residues. The CDR3 loop reads CARIGQGYKGTQETQYF. The CDR3 DNA follows: TGCGCCAGAATAGGACAGGGTTACAAAGGGACCCAAGAGACCCAGTACTTC.

The rearrangement uses TRBV30 and TRBJ1-5; D is unresolved. The CDR3 is made up of 13 amino acids. CDR1 is GTSNPN and CDR2 is SVGIG in the germline V gene (reference sequence). V was pared by 0 bases and J by 4 bases, with 7 bases between. DNA of the CDR3: TGTGCCTGGAGTGTATTCGGGAATCAGCCCCAGCATTTT. It codes for CAWSVFGNQPQHF.

Worth noting for this clonotype: A much larger clone differs by one base, so this may be a read error. CDR3 DNA sequence: TGTGCCAGCCCTTCGGAAGAGCTTTCCACAGATACGCAGTATTTT. This codes for CASPSEELSTDTQYF. V and J are TRBV3-1 and TRBJ2-3; D gene uncertain. The CDR3 consists of 15 residues. The V and J ends lost 8 bases and 2 bases respectively, with 17 bases between them. Germline-derived CDR1 and CDR2 are LGHDT and YNNKEL (reference sequence).

The rearrangement joins TRBV28 to TRBJ1-6, with a tentative D call TRBD1 (5 bases). The CDR3 is 15 amino acids. Germline V CDR1 and CDR2: MDHEN, SYDVKM. V was cut by 6 bases and J by 4 bases, with 13 bases left in between. The CDR3: CASRTGAVYNSPLHF. CDR3 nucleotide sequence: TGTGCCAGCAGAACTGGGGCGGTTTATAATTCACCCCTCCACTTT. Full variable domain (remainder filled in from reference TRBV28 and TRBJ1-6): DVKVTQSSRYLVKRTGEKVFLECVQDMDHENMFWYRQDPGLGLRLIYFSYDVKMKEKGDIPEGYSVSREKKERFSLILESASTNQTSMYLCASRTGAVYNSPLHFGNGTRLTVT.

The chain carries TRBV19 and TRBJ2-7, with 10 nucleotides matching TRBD1. Losses at the gene ends were 4 bases for V and 3 bases for J; bases not matched to a gene: 3. This CDR3 contains 14 residues. Germline V gene sequence: CDR1 LNHDA, CDR2 SQIVND (reference sequence). CDR3 nucleotide sequence: TGTGCCAGTAGTAAGGGGGACAGGGGCTACGAGCAGTACTTC. Residues: CASSKGDRGYEQYF.

The chain couples TRBV9 to TRBJ2-1; 7 bases agree with TRBD2. Unmatched junction bases numbered 6, after V lost 3 bases and J lost 12 bases. CDR3 length equals 12 residues. Germline CDR1 is SGDLS and CDR2 is YYNGEE. CDR3 loop: CASSGGGYGQFF. The CDR3 DNA follows: TGTGCCAGCAGCGGGGGGGGTTATGGGCAGTTCTTC.

This clonotype has a handful of counts. The chain links TRBV29-1 to TRBJ2-1; D unresolved. Germline V gene lookup returns CDR1 SQVTM and CDR2 ANQGSEA. The CDR3 loop spans 15 amino acids. The V end was cut by 6 bases, the J end by 3 bases, with 18 bases between. CDR3 amino acids: CSVLDRVPIYNEQFF. The CDR3 DNA is TGCAGCGTCCTCGATAGGGTCCCTATCTACAATGAGCAGTTCTTC.

V and J are TRBV6-2 or TRBV6-3 and TRBJ2-6, with D maybe TRBD2 (5 bases). Looked up from germline, CDR1 is MNHEY and CDR2 is SVGEGT. The CDR3 is 16 amino acids. Trimming left V 2 bases short and J 0 bases short, with 8 bases between. The CDR3 reads CASSYRGPSGANVLTF. The CDR3, as DNA: TGTGCCAGCAGTTACCGGGGTCCCTCTGGGGCCAACGTCCTGACTTTC.

This clonotype was observed a handful of times. This chain uses TRBV14 with TRBJ2-5; D is possibly TRBD1 or TRBD2 (5 bases each). The CDR3 totals 16 residues. V was shortened by 4 bases and J by 3 bases, with 18 bases between the two germline ends. The germline gives CDR1 SGHDN, CDR2 FVKESK. CDR3 in amino acids: CASSRNGFGDEETQYF. DNA for the CDR3: TGTGCCAGCAGCCGGAACGGATTTGGGGACGAAGAGACCCAGTACTTC.

The chain joins TRBV2 to TRBJ2-3; 15 nucleotides align to TRBD2. CDR1 is SNHLY and CDR2 is FYNNEI in the germline V gene. The CDR3 consists of 16 residues. V lost 7 bases to trimming and J lost 1 base; unmatched junction nucleotides: 3. Written as DNA, the CDR3 is TGTGCCAGCACTAGGACTAGCGGGAGGGGCACAGATACGCAGTATTTT. Translating gives CASTRTSGRGTDTQYF.

This sequence joins TRBV11-2 and TRBJ2-7; no reliable D call. Germline CDR1 is SGHAT and CDR2 is FQNNGV. V was clipped by 1 base and J by 4 bases, with 17 bases between them. This CDR3 has 16 residues. The CDR3 DNA is TGTGCCAGCAGCTTAGGTGGTATGAGAAGTTGGTACGAGCAGTACTTC. It codes for CASSLGGMRSWYEQYF.

Notes on this clonotype: One junction end does not reproduce the germline sequence, and a read error may be involved. J is TRBJ2-7 and V is TRBV11-3; possible D gene TRBD1, 5 bases. From germline, CDR1 is SGHNT and CDR2 YENEEA. The CDR3 has 15 amino acids. This chain's CDR3 is CASSLDPGPSDEQYF. CDR3 nucleotides: TGTGCCAGCAGCTTAGATCCAGGGCCCTCCGACGAGCAGTACTTC.